This T cell receptor (beta chain) appears in the sequencing data of a study of CD8 T cells in Susac syndrome. The CDR3 has 15 residues. Deletions cut 1 base from V and 2 bases from J, with 12 bases between. Germline V lookup: CDR1 SGHNT, CDR2 YYREEE (reference sequence). An input of about 0.5 to 1 ug of RNA was subjected to reverse transcription using random hexamers. TCRdb re-called the immunoSEQ multiplex PCR reads with MiXCR, one entry per CDR3 protein. The profile covers tens of thousands of distinct CDR3 sequences, with 96% appearing a single time and 0.1% to 0.12% taken by the ten largest. The chain combines TRBV5-4 with TRBJ2-5; a weak D match, TRBD1 (6 bases). The sequencing sample was made of CD4+ T cells from PBMCs. The sequence came from a human donor with multiple sclerosis. The CDR3 region has the DNA TGTGCCAGCAGCTTGCGGCCAGGGGTACAAGAGACCCAGTACTTC. Its translation is CASSLRPGVQETQYF.